The rows below give T cell receptor beta chains drawn from one sample of a study of cytomegalovirus exposure and HLA in healthy donors. Method: immunoSEQ multiplex PCR; TCRdb's copy keeps in-frame clones and lacks some. The profile shows hundreds of thousands of clones, 75% to 85% of them singletons. Sequencing was done on a sample of PBMCs. Source of these receptors: a woman aged 55-75 years in good health and CMV-seropositive. The CDR3 runs from the conserved cysteine through the conserved F or W. D genes are given only for firm matches. A clone size is listed for some rows: how often the clone was seen (once, few, many), or a class if it is expanded.

>TRBJ1-2|TRBV29-1|.|.
TGCAGCGGCCGGGAAGGGATTGGCTACACCTTC
CSGREGIGYTF
>TRBJ2-3|TRBV7-2|few|.
TGTGCCAGCAGCCCCTCCCGGGGGGATACGCAGTATTTT
CASSPSRGDTQYF
>TRBJ1-1|TRBV19|.|TRBD1
TGTGCCAGTTCCCAAGGGGGCTGGGGCACTGAAGCTTTCTTT
CASSQGGWGTEAFF
>TRBJ2-1|TRBV19|.|TRBD2
TGTGCCAGTAGTTCGCTTAGCGGGAGCCTAATGAACAATGAGCAGTTCTTC
CASSSLSGSLMNNEQFF
>TRBJ2-3|TRBV18|.|TRBD2
TGTGCCAGCTCACCGCGGGGGGGCACGCAGTATTTT
CASSPRGGTQYF
>TRBJ1-1|TRBV15|.|.
TGTGCCACCAGCAAGGACCCCAGGGGCACTGAAGCTTTTTTT
CATSKDPRGTEAFF
>TRBJ2-1|TRBV25-1|.|.
TGTGCCAGCAGTGGAGGGATCGCCTACAATGAGCAGTTCTTC
CASSGGIAYNEQFF
>TRBJ1-4|TRBV5-1|.|TRBD1
TGCGCCAGCAGCTTGGAGACAGGGGGCGATAATGAAAAACTGTTTTTT
CASSLETGGDNEKLFF
>TRBJ2-1|TRBV6-5|.|TRBD2
TGTGCCAGCAGTTTGAGAGCGGGAGTGTGGGATGAGCAGTTCTTC
CASSLRAGVWDEQFF
>TRBJ2-1|TRBV11-1|.|.
TGTGCCAGCAGCGCACGGGGGTACAATGAGCAGTTCTTC
CASSARGYNEQFF
>TRBJ2-7|TRBV15|once|.
TGTGCCACCAGCAGAGACCCTCGAGCGCCCTACGAGCAGTACTTC
CATSRDPRAPYEQYF
>TRBJ2-4|TRBV30|.|.
TGTGCCTGGAGTGTTGATGGACTAGCCAAAAACATTCAGTACTTC
CAWSVDGLAKNIQYF
>TRBJ1-1|TRBV5-1|.|TRBD1
TGCGCCAGCAGCACGAATCAGGGGGGCACTGAAGCTTTCTTT
CASSTNQGGTEAFF
>TRBJ1-1|TRBV7-2|few|.
TGTGCCAGCAGATACGACAGGAACACTGAAGCTTTCTTT
CASRYDRNTEAFF
>TRBJ2-7|TRBV5-4|.|TRBD1
TGTGCCAGCAGCCCGACGTGGGACAGGGGGTACGAGCAGTACTTC
CASSPTWDRGYEQYF
>TRBJ2-5|TRBV7-9|.|.
TGTGCCAGCACCGTTGGGGCCGCCGGGCCCTCAGAGACCCAGTACTTC
CASTVGAAGPSETQYF
>TRBJ1-2|TRBV11-2|.|.
TGTGCCAGCAGCTCTACAGGATATGGCTACACCTTC
CASSSTGYGYTF
>TRBJ2-5|TRBV5-1|.|.
TGCGCCAGCAGCTTGGCCAGTTTCCAAGAGACCCAGTACTTC
CASSLASFQETQYF
>TRBJ2-6|TRBV5-1|.|.
TGCGCCAGCAGCTTTGGCTCCTCTGGGGCCAACGTCCTGACTTTC
CASSFGSSGANVLTF
>TRBJ2-5|TRBV2|few|TRBD2
TGTGCCAGCAAAGCGGCGGGGGGGGAGACCCAGTACTTC
CASKAAGGETQYF
>TRBJ1-2|TRBV5-1|.|TRBD1
TGCGCCAGCAGCCCGAACGGACAGGGTCGGTTCCTCTATGGCTACACCTTC
CASSPNGQGRFLYGYTF
>TRBJ2-7|TRBV21-1|.|.
TGTGCCAGCAGCAAAGGGGTTGGGGCCTACGAGCAGTACTTC
CASSKGVGAYEQYF
>TRBJ1-1|TRBV18|few|TRBD1
TGTGCCAGCTCACGTCAAGACAGGGGGTCTGAAGCTTTCTTT
CASSRQDRGSEAFF
>TRBJ2-7|TRBV19|.|TRBD1
TGTGCCAGTAGTATTTTACCGGGACAGGGCTACGAGCAGTACTTC
CASSILPGQGYEQYF
>TRBJ1-2|TRBV13|.|TRBD1
TGTGCCAGCAGCCGAACGACAGGGAGCTATGGCTACACCTTC
CASSRTTGSYGYTF
>TRBJ1-1|TRBV28|.|TRBD1
TGTGCCAGCAGTTTCCACTATCAGGGGGCAGGGACTGAAGCTTTCTTT
CASSFHYQGAGTEAFF
>TRBJ2-5|TRBV19|.|TRBD1
TGTGCCAGTAGTATCAATCCGGGACAGGTCCAAGAGACCCAGTACTTC
CASSINPGQVQETQYF
>TRBJ1-1|TRBV7-6|once|.
TGTGCCAGCAGCTTAGGTCAGTCCAACACTGAAGCTTTCTTT
CASSLGQSNTEAFF
>TRBJ2-7|TRBV14|.|.
TGTGCCAGCAGGGTATCAGGGGATCCCTTCTACGAGCAGTACTTC
CASRVSGDPFYEQYF
>TRBJ2-3|TRBV29-1|.|TRBD1
TGCAGCGTTGTGAGGACAGGGGCTGCAGATACGCAGTATTTT
CSVVRTGAADTQYF
>TRBJ1-3|TRBV6-5|.|.
TGTGCCAGCAGTCCCCGAGGGTTGGCAAACACCATATATTTT
CASSPRGLANTIYF
>TRBJ2-7|TRBV6-4|.|TRBD1
TGTGCCAGCAGTGTACCGGACAGGGTCGAGCAGTACTTC
CASSVPDRVEQYF
>TRBJ1-2|TRBV6-6|.|TRBD1
TGTGCCAGCAGAACCGACTGGACAGGGGGCGGCTACACCTTC
CASRTDWTGGGYTF
>TRBJ2-5|TRBV2|.|.
TGTGCCAGCAGCCGAGTCAACGGAGAGACCCAGTACTTC
CASSRVNGETQYF
>TRBJ2-3|TRBV4-1|few|.
TGCGCCAGCAGCCAAAGGCGCGGGCGACCAGATACGCAGTATTTT
CASSQRRGRPDTQYF
>TRBJ1-5|TRBV5-4|once|.
TGTGCCAGCAGCCCCGGACAGAAACTTAGCAATCAGCCCCAGCATTTT
CASSPGQKLSNQPQHF
>TRBJ1-2|TRBV6-6|once|TRBD1
TGTGCCAGCAACAGACAGGGAACTCTTGATGGCTACACCTTC
CASNRQGTLDGYTF
>TRBJ1-1|TRBV29-1|.|TRBD1
TGCAGCGCTTGCCGACAGGGCAACACTGAAGCTTTCTTT
CSACRQGNTEAFF
>TRBJ2-5|TRBV27|.|TRBD1
TGTGCCAGCAGTACCCAGGGGGTTGAGACCCAGTACTTC
CASSTQGVETQYF
>TRBJ2-1|TRBV4-2|.|TRBD2
TGTGCCAGCAGCCCCGGGGGGTACTCCTACAATGAGCAGTTCTTC
CASSPGGYSYNEQFF
>TRBJ2-1|TRBV9|.|.
TGTGCCAGCAGCGTAGACAGGAATGAGCAGTTCTTC
CASSVDRNEQFF
>TRBJ2-6|TRBV5-4|.|TRBD1
TGTGCCAGCAGCTTGGGGGGCAGGGGGTACTCTGGGGCCAACGTCCTGACTTTC
CASSLGGRGYSGANVLTF
>TRBJ2-7|TRBV7-2|.|.
TGTGCCAGCAGCCCTGCCTACGAGCAGTACTTC
CASSPAYEQYF
>TRBJ1-2|TRBV5-1|.|.
TGCGCCAGCAGCTTGGAATCGGGGGTCGGCTACACCTTC
CASSLESGVGYTF
>TRBJ1-1|TRBV27|.|.
TGTGCCAGCAGTTTACGGGAACGGGCAGGGGTCGCTTTCTTT
CASSLRERAGVAFF
>TRBJ2-7|TRBV30|.|TRBD2
TGTGCCTGGAGTGTATGGCGGGGGGCAGGCGAGCAGTACTTC
CAWSVWRGAGEQYF
>TRBJ2-7|TRBV4-1|.|TRBD2
TGCGCCAGCAGCCGCGGGGGTAGCGGGAGGGGGGACGAGCAGTACTTC
CASSRGGSGRGDEQYF
>TRBJ1-2|TRBV7-2|.|.
TGTGCCAGCAGCTTAGGGAGGGTTACTGGGAACTATGGCTACACCTTC
CASSLGRVTGNYGYTF
>TRBJ2-7|TRBV6-4|.|TRBD2
TGTGCCAGCAGTGAAATAGCGGGAGGGCCGTTCCACGAGCAGTACTTC
CASSEIAGGPFHEQYF
>TRBJ1-4|TRBV7-8|.|TRBD1
TGTGCCAGCAGCTTCCAGGGGGCAACTAATGAAAAACTGTTTTTT
CASSFQGATNEKLFF
>TRBJ2-5|TRBV29-1|.|.
TGCAGCAGCAGGGGTGGGGAGACCCAGTACTTC
CSSRGGETQYF